This paragraph reports one T cell receptor beta chain. This specimen comes from a study of monozygotic twins with inflammatory bowel disease. Per individual sample, eight separate reactions were used to make cDNA. TCRdb reprocessed the 5' RACE reads; each CDR3 protein has one entry and no DNA is given. This table lists about 160,000 distinct CDR3 sequences. This clonotype was obtained from a human donor with ulcerative colitis or Crohn's disease, or a healthy co-twin of an affected twin (not recorded which). Sample: blood.

This chain's CDR3 is CSVDVLGLAGYEQYF. J is TRBJ2-7 and V is TRBV29-1; TCRdb picks TRBD2, but there is no DNA to check that call. The CDR3 has 15 residues. Germline CDR1 SQVTM, CDR2 ANQGSEA.